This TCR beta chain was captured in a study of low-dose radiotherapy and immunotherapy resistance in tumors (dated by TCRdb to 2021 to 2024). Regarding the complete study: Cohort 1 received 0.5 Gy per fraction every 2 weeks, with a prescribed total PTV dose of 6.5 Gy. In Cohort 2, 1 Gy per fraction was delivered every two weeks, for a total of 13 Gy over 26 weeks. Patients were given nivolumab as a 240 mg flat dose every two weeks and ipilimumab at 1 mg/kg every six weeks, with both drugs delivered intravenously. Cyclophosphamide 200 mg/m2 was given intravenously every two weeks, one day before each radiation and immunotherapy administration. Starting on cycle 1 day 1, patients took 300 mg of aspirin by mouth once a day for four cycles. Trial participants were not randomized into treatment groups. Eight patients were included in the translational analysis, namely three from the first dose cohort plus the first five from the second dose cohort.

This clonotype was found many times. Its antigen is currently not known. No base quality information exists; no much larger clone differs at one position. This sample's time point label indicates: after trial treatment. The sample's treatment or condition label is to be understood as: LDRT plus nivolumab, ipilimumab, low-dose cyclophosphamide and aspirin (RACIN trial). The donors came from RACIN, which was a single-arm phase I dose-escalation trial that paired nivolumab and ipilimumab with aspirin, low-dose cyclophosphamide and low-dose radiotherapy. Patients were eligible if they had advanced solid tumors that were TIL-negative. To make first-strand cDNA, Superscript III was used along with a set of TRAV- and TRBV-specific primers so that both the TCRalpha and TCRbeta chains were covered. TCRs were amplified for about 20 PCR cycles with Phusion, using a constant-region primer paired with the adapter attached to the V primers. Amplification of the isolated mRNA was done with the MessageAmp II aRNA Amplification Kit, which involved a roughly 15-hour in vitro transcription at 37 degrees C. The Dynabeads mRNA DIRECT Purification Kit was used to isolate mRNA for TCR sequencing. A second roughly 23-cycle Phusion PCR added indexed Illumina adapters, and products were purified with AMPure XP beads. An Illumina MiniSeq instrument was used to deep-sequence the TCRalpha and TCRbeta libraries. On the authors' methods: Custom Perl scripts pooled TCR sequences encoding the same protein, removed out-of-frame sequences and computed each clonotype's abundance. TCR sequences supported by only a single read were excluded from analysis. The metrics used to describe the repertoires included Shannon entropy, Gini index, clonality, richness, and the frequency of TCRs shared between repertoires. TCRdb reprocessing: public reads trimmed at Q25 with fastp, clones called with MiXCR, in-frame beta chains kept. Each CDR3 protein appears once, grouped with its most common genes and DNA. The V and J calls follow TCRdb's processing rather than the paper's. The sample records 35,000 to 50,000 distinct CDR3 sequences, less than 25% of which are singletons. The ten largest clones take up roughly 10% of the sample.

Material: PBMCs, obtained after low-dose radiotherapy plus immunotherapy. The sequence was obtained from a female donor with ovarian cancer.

In nucleotide form, the sequence is TGTGCCATTCCGGGACAAACCAATTCACCCCTCCACTTT. Its amino acids are CAIPGQTNSPLHF. The chain employs TRBV2 and TRBJ1-6; the D gene is perhaps TRBD1, on 6 matching bases. Including cysteine and phenylalanine, the CDR3 has 13 amino acids. CDR3 DNA is the only sequence kept; it has 39 bases, read in frame from the first base. For CDR1 and CDR2, the germline V gene lists SNHLY and FYNNEI. Trimming at the junction amounts to 10 bases on V and 7 bases on J, and the germline ends lie 14 bases apart.